This entry is about one TCR beta chain. Clones were read by immunoSEQ multiplex PCR, and TCRdb kept only the in-frame ones, dropping some. The sample lists tens of thousands of clones; less than 95% were seen once. Germline assignment: CDR1 GTSNPN and CDR2 SVGIG (reference sequence). V was cut by 5 bases and J by 5 bases, with 15 bases left in between. CDR3 length equals 13 residues. This sample was included in a study of control samples from healthy donors and cancer patients. This rearrangement joins TRBV30 to TRBJ1-1; weak D call: TRBD1 (5 bases). Sequenced sample: PBMCs. The receptor's source is a woman between 40 and 55 years old with head and neck cancer. The CDR3 is CAWGTGPGTEAFF. DNA for the CDR3: TGTGCCTGGGGGACGGGTCCGGGGACTGAAGCTTTCTTT.